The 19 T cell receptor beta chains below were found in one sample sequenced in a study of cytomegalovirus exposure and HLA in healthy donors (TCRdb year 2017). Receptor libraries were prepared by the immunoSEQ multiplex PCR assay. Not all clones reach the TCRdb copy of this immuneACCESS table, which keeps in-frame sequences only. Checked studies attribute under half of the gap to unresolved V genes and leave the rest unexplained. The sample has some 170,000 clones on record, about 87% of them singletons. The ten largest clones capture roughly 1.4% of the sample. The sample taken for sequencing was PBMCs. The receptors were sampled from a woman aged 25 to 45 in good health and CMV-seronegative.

The CDR3 loop is CASSIESSYNSPLHF. The CDR3 DNA sequence: TGCGCCAGCAGCATAGAAAGCTCCTATAATTCACCCCTCCACTTT. The gene calls are TRBV5-1 and TRBJ1-6; D remains unclear. CDR3 length: 15 residues. Trimming shortened V by 4 bases and J by 0 bases, and 8 bases separated the two germline ends. Germline V gene lookup returns CDR1 SGHRS and CDR2 YFSETQ.

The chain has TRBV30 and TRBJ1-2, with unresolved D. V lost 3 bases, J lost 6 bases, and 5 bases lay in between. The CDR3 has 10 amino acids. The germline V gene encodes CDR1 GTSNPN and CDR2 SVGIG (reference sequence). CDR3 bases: TGTGCCTGGAGCCACAATGGCTACACCTTC. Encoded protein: CAWSHNGYTF.

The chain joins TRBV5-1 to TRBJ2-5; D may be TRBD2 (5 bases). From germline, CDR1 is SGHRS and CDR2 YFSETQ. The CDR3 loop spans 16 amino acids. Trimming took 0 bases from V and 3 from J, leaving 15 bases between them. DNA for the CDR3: TGCGCCAGCAGCTTGGTTCGGGGTAGTGAGGAAGAGACCCAGTACTTC. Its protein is CASSLVRGSEEETQYF.

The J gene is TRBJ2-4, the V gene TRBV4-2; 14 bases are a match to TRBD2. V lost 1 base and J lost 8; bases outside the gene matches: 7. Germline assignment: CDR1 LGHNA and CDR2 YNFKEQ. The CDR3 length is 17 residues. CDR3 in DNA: TGTGCCAGCAGCCAAGCAACTCCGGGACTAGCGGGGGACATTCAGTACTTC. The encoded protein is CASSQATPGLAGDIQYF.

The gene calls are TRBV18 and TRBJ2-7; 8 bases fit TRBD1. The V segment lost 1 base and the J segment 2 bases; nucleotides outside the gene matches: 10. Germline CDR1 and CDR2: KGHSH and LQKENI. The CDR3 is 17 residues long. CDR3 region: CASSPRRGQGLTYEQYF. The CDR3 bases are TGTGCCAGCTCACCACGCCGTGGACAGGGTCTAACCTACGAGCAGTACTTC.

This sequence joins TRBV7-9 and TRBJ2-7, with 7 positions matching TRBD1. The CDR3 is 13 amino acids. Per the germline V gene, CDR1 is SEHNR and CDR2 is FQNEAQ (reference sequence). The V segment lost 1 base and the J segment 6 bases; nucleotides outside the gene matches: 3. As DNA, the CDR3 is TGTGCCAGCAGCTTAGGACAGGGCCTCGAGCAGTACTTC. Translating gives CASSLGQGLEQYF.

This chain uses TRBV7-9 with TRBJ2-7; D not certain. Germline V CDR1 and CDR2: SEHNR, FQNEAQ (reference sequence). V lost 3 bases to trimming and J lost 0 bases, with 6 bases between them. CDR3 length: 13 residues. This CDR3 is CASSFSNSYEQYF. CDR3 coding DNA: TGTGCCAGCAGCTTTTCAAACTCCTACGAGCAGTACTTC.

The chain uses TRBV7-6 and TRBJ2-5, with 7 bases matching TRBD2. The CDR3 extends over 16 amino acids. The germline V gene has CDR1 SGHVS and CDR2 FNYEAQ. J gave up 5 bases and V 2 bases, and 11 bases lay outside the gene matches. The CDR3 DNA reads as TGTGCCAGCAGCTTAACCCTCGGACTAGGTTTTGAGACCCAGTACTTC. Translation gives CASSLTLGLGFETQYF.

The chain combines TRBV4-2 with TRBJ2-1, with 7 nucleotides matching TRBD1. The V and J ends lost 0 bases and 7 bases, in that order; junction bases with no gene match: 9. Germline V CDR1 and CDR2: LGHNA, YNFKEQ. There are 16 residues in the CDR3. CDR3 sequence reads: CASSQDLGRGNNEQFF. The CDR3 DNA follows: TGTGCCAGCAGCCAAGATTTGGGCAGGGGGAATAATGAGCAGTTCTTC.

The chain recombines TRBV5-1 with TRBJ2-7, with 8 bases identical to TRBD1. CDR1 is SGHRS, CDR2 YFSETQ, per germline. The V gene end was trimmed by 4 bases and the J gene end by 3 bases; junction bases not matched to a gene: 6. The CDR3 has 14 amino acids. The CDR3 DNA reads TGCGCCAGCAGCCAAAAGGGACAGGACTACGAGCAGTACTTC. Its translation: CASSQKGQDYEQYF. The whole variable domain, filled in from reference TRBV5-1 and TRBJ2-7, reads KAGVTQTPRYLIKTRGQQVTLSCSPISGHRSVSWYQQTPGQGLQFLFEYFSETQRNKGNFPGRFSGRQFSNSRSEMNVSTLELGDSALYLCASSQKGQDYEQYFGPGTRLTVT.

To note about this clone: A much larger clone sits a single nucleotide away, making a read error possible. The CDR3 bases are TGTGCCAGCAGCTTTCCGAGCTACGAGCAGTACTTC. Translated, it gives CASSFPSYEQYF. J is TRBJ2-7 and V is TRBV7-9; D unresolved. This CDR3 has 12 amino acids. Germline assignment: CDR1 SEHNR and CDR2 FQNEAQ (reference sequence). V was clipped by 3 bases and J by 3 bases, with 6 bases between them.

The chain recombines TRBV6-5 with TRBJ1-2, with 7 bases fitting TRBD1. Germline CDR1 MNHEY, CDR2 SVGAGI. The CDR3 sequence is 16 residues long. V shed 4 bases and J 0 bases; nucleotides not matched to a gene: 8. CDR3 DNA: TGTGCCAGCAGTTCCGTCCGGGACAGATCTAACTATGGCTACACCTTC. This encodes CASSSVRDRSNYGYTF.

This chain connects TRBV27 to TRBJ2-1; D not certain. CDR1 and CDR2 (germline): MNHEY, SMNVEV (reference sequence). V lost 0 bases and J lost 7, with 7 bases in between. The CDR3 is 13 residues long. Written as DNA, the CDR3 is TGTGCCAGCAGTTTATCCTTTAGAAATGAGCAGTTCTTC. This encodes CASSLSFRNEQFF.

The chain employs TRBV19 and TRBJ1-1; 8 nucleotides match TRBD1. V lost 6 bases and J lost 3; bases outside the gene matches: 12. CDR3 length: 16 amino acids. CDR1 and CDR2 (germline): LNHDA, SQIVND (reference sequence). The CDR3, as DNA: TGTGCCAGTAGCAACATCGGACAGGGTTGGGACACTGAAGCTTTCTTT. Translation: CASSNIGQGWDTEAFF.

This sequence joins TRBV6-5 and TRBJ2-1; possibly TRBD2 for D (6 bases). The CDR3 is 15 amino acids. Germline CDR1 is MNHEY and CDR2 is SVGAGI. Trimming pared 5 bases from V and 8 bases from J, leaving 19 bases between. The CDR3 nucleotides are TGTGCCAGCAGTCCAAGACTAGAACCATGGCATGAGCAGTTCTTC. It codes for CASSPRLEPWHEQFF.

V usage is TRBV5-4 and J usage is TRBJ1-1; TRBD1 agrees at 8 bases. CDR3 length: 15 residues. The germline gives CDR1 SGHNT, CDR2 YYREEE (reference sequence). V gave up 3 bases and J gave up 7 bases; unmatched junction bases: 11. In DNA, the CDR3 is TGTGCCAGCAGCTGGTGGGGGACAGGCGCTAATGAAGCTTTCTTT. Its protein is CASSWWGTGANEAFF.

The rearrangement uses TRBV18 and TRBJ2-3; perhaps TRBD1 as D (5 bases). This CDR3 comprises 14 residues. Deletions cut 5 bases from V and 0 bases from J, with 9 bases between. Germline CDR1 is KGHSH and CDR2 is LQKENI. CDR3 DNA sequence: TGTGCCAGCTCAATCGCAGGGAGCACAGATACGCAGTATTTT. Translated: CASSIAGSTDTQYF.

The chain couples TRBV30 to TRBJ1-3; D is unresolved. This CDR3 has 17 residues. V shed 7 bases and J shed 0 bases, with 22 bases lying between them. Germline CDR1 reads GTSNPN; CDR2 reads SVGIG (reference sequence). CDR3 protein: CASTPPLDHSSGNTIYF. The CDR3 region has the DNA TGTGCCTCCACCCCCCCACTTGACCACAGCTCTGGAAACACCATATATTTT.

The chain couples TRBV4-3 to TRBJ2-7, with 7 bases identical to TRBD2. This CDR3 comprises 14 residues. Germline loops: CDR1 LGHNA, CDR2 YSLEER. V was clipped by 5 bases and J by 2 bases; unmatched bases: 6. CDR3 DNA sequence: TGCGCCAGCAGCGAAGCAAGCGGGACCTACGAGCAGTACTTC. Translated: CASSEASGTYEQYF.